This T cell receptor (beta chain) was recorded in a study of metastatic and nonmetastatic thyroid tumors. At the level of the study: The authors compared repertoires across blood and tumor or nodule tissue from malignant and benign thyroid patients. Points from the study as a whole: Significantly greater TCR beta diversity was reportedly found in malignant thyroid tumors than in benign nodules (in blood and tumor).

All patients were untreated before thyroid surgery. Per the study methods: The distant-metastasis classifier for papillary thyroid cancer was built from CDR3 differences across clinicopathological groups. TCRdb reanalyzed the PCR reads with MiXCR. Here the V and J calls rest on TCRdb's processing, not on the authors' analysis. This sample has just over 20,000 clones, with 12% found just once. This clone is labeled medium-sized. Its specificity is not known. After removal of 5 bases from V and 14 bases from J, the junction contained 20 bases not matched to a gene. The CDR3 loop spans 17 amino acids. The receptor was derived from a male donor with papillary thyroid cancer or a benign thyroid nodule (not recorded which). Some clones in this sample may be carry-over from other donors' samples. Sequencing used blood. The chain employs TRBV12-3 or TRBV12-4 and TRBJ2-1; 11 bases agree with TRBD2. The CDR3 protein is CASSQGPGLAESGGEFF. The CDR3 DNA reads TGTGCCAGCAGTCAAGGTCCGGGACTAGCGGAGTCCGGGGGTGAGTTCTTC.